This TCR beta chain was captured by sequencing in a study of graft-versus-host responses after intestinal transplantation. Study-level information: Recipients obtained multivisceral, liver-intestinal, or isolated intestinal transplants.

This CDR3 contains 13 residues. Trimming cost V 2 bases and J 7 bases; bases outside gene matches: 4. Germline CDR1 is GTSNPN and CDR2 is SVGIG (reference sequence). Using immunoSEQ multiplex PCR, the repertoire was profiled, and TCRdb retains in-frame clones only, with some absent. The sample records roughly 120,000 clones, 93% being singletons. This clone was seen only once. The antigen is not known. The material was unstimulated CD8+ T cells sorted from spleen or lymph node cells, obtained before transplant. The sequence was collected from a human donor who was the organ donor for an intestinal transplant. The V and J genes are TRBV30 and TRBJ2-1, with 8 bases matching TRBD2. CDR3 sequence: CAWSPGGTNEQFF. The CDR3 DNA sequence: TGTGCCTGGAGTCCGGGAGGGACAAATGAGCAGTTCTTC.